A single sample is the source of the 10 T cell receptor beta chains below, sequenced in a study of blood T cell repertoires in COVID-19. Assay: immunoSEQ multiplex PCR; the TCRdb copy retains only in-frame clones and omits some. The sample yields some 200,000 clones, about nine tenths seen once. What was sequenced was PBMCs or T cells enriched from blood (not recorded which). The receptors shown here come from a middle-aged woman with acute COVID-19.

The chain uses TRBV5-1 and TRBJ2-1; D not resolved. Germline V gene data show CDR1 as SGHRS and CDR2 as YFSETQ. The V gene lost 1 base and the J gene lost 8 bases, with 16 bases spanning the gap. The CDR3 totals 15 residues. The CDR3 loop is CASSLNNLLRDEQFF. CDR3 in DNA: TGCGCCAGCAGCTTGAATAATCTCCTACGGGATGAGCAGTTCTTC. The full variable domain, completed using reference TRBV5-1 and TRBJ2-1, is KAGVTQTPRYLIKTRGQQVTLSCSPISGHRSVSWYQQTPGQGLQFLFEYFSETQRNKGNFPGRFSGRQFSNSRSEMNVSTLELGDSALYLCASSLNNLLRDEQFFGPGTRLTVL.

The J gene is TRBJ1-2, the V gene TRBV6-5, with D possibly being TRBD1 (5 bases). CDR1 is MNHEY and CDR2 is SVGAGI in the germline V gene. V lost 0 bases and J lost 4, with 9 bases in between. The CDR3 loop spans 14 amino acids. As DNA, the CDR3 is TGTGCCAGCAGTTACTCGACAGTAGCCTATGGCTACACCTTC. The encoded protein is CASSYSTVAYGYTF.

On this clone itself: The junction differs from germline at one of its ends, possibly a read error. This chain links TRBV2 with TRBJ2-7; 7 positions match TRBD1. The CDR3 is 15 residues long. Germline lookup yields CDR1 SNHLY and CDR2 FYNNEI. The CDR3: CASSEVSGTAYEQYF. The CDR3 bases are TGTGCCAGCAGCGAAGTCTCCGGGACAGCGTACGAGCAGTACTTC.

The rearrangement joins TRBV7-3 to TRBJ1-1; TRBD1 aligns across 8 bases. Germline trimming cut 5 bases from V and 5 bases from J; bases unmatched to any gene: 7. Germline V gene sequence: CDR1 SGHTA, CDR2 FQGTGA. This CDR3 has 14 residues. CDR3 sequence (DNA): TGTGCCAGCAGCACTACAGGGGGTGTAACTGAAGCTTTCTTT. It codes for CASSTTGGVTEAFF.

The chain employs TRBV28 and TRBJ2-4; tentatively, D is TRBD2 (7 bases). The V end lost 3 bases, the J end lost 1 base, and 10 bases lay between the germline ends. The germline gives CDR1 MDHEN, CDR2 SYDVKM. The CDR3 totals 15 residues. DNA for the CDR3: TGTGCCAGCAGTTTTGGGGGGGCGGCCAAAAACATTCAGTACTTC. Translation gives CASSFGGAAKNIQYF.

The rearrangement links TRBV30 to TRBJ1-1; D is possibly TRBD1 (6 bases). CDR3 length: 14 residues. The germline V gene encodes CDR1 GTSNPN and CDR2 SVGIG (reference sequence). Trimming removed 2 bases from V and 0 bases from J, with 10 bases in between. The CDR3 coding sequence is TGTGCCTGGAGTCCGGACAGAATGAACACTGAAGCTTTCTTT. It specifies CAWSPDRMNTEAFF. The full variable domain, rest sourced from reference TRBV30 and TRBJ1-1, is SQTIHQWPATLVQPVGSPLSLECTVEGTSNPNLYWYRQAAGRGLQLLFYSVGIGQISSEVPQNLSASRPQDRQFILSSKKLLLSDSGFYLCAWSPDRMNTEAFFGQGTRLTVV.

This chain uses TRBV28 with TRBJ2-7; TRBD2 agrees at 10 bases. The V and J ends lost 6 bases and 2 bases, in that order; junction bases with no gene match: 7. The CDR3 totals 15 residues. Germline V CDR1 and CDR2: MDHEN, SYDVKM. CDR3 in DNA: TGTGCCAGCAGCCCCGGGACTAGCGAGGCCTACGAGCAGTACGTC. Translating gives CASSPGTSEAYEQYV.

The rearrangement uses TRBV6-5 and TRBJ1-1, with 9 bases aligning to TRBD1. V dropped 4 bases and J dropped 5; count of bases not matched to a gene: 8. Germline V lookup: CDR1 MNHEY, CDR2 SVGAGI. This CDR3 is 15 amino acids long. In DNA form, the CDR3 reads TGTGCCAGCAGTTCCCAACAGGGGGCGAAGACTGAAGCTTTCTTT. This codes for CASSSQQGAKTEAFF.

V is TRBV6-4 and J is TRBJ2-3, with 8 positions matching TRBD1. In germline, CDR1 is MRHNA, CDR2 SNTAGT. The V segment lost 3 bases and the J segment 0 bases; nucleotides outside the gene matches: 17. The CDR3 sequence is 20 residues long. The CDR3 protein is CASSDSGTGLFSSSTDTQYF. In DNA, the CDR3 is TGTGCCAGCAGTGATTCCGGGACAGGTCTTTTTTCGTCCAGCACAGATACGCAGTATTTT.

This chain joins TRBV6-5 and TRBJ1-2; 8 bases fit TRBD1. CDR1 and CDR2 (germline): MNHEY, SVGAGI. The V and J ends lost 3 bases and 6 bases, in that order; junction bases with no gene match: 3. CDR3 length: 13 residues. CDR3 sequence (DNA): TGTGCCAGCAGTTATGACAGGGGAAATGGCTACACCTTC. This translates into CASSYDRGNGYTF.